This is a list of T cell receptor beta chains from one sample in a study of control samples from healthy donors and cancer patients. Produced via immunoSEQ multiplex PCR; TCRdb's table is partial and in-frame only. The sample lists 75,000 to 100,000 clones, roughly 89% seen once, with 4.5% to 7% in the top ten. The sample taken for sequencing was blood. The receptors here all came from a man in his fifties or sixties in good health. The CDR3 runs from the conserved cysteine through the conserved F or W. The D gene is left open where the match is weak. Clone size appears in some rows only: once, few, many, or a class for an expanded clone.

cdr3_nt: TGTGCCACCAGTGATTCCCGGGACACAAATTACGAGCAGTACTTC; cdr3_aa: CATSDSRDTNYEQYF; v_call: TRBV24-1; d_call: -; cdr3_length: 15; clone_size: -; j_call: TRBJ2-7
cdr3_nt: TGTGCCAGCAGTGAAGCCCGGGGAAGTCAGCCCCAGCATTTT; cdr3_aa: CASSEARGSQPQHF; v_call: TRBV2; d_call: -; cdr3_length: 14; clone_size: few; j_call: TRBJ1-5
cdr3_nt: TGCAGCGCTTCTGACAGGGGCGGGGACACCGGGGAGCTGTTTTTT; cdr3_aa: CSASDRGGDTGELFF; v_call: TRBV29-1; d_call: TRBD1; cdr3_length: 15; clone_size: once; j_call: TRBJ2-2
cdr3_nt: TGCGCCAGCAGCCCTCGGGACAGGGAAAACACTGAAGCTTTCTTT; cdr3_aa: CASSPRDRENTEAFF; v_call: TRBV5-1; d_call: TRBD1; cdr3_length: 15; clone_size: -; j_call: TRBJ1-1
cdr3_nt: TGCAGCGTCGAGGGACAGGGGGCGGGCTACACCTTC; cdr3_aa: CSVEGQGAGYTF; v_call: TRBV29-1; d_call: TRBD1; cdr3_length: 12; clone_size: -; j_call: TRBJ1-2
cdr3_nt: TGTGCCAGCAGTTTATATACCACCGCGAGGCCACAGACCTACGAGCAGTACTTC; cdr3_aa: CASSLYTTARPQTYEQYF; v_call: TRBV27; d_call: -; cdr3_length: 18; clone_size: -; j_call: TRBJ2-7
cdr3_nt: TGTGCCAGCAGTTTAATGGGACTCACCAATCAGCCCCAGCATTTT; cdr3_aa: CASSLMGLTNQPQHF; v_call: TRBV27; d_call: -; cdr3_length: 15; clone_size: -; j_call: TRBJ1-5
cdr3_nt: TGCGCCAGCAGCTTGGTGGGTAGCGGGGATTTTTACGAGCAGTACTTC; cdr3_aa: CASSLVGSGDFYEQYF; v_call: TRBV5-1; d_call: TRBD2; cdr3_length: 16; clone_size: few; j_call: TRBJ2-7
cdr3_nt: TGTGCCAGTAGTAGACCGCCGGGGGACGAGCAGTACTTC; cdr3_aa: CASSRPPGDEQYF; v_call: TRBV19; d_call: -; cdr3_length: 13; clone_size: medium-sized; j_call: TRBJ2-7
cdr3_nt: TGTGCCAGCAGTTTGTATTTTACTGCCGGGACGGACCGAACTGAAGCTTTCTTT; cdr3_aa: CASSLYFTAGTDRTEAFF; v_call: TRBV27; d_call: -; cdr3_length: 18; clone_size: once; j_call: TRBJ1-1
cdr3_nt: TGCGCCAGCAGTGAGTGGAGGACAGGGGATGGCTACACCTTC; cdr3_aa: CASSEWRTGDGYTF; v_call: TRBV10-2; d_call: TRBD1; cdr3_length: 14; clone_size: -; j_call: TRBJ1-2
cdr3_nt: TGTGCCAGTAGTATACCTGGGATTGGTCTGATGATGAACACTGAAGCTTTCTTT; cdr3_aa: CASSIPGIGLMMNTEAFF; v_call: TRBV19; d_call: -; cdr3_length: 18; clone_size: once; j_call: TRBJ1-1
cdr3_nt: TGTGCCAGCAGCTTGGACCCGCGGCAAGTGAACACTGAAGCTTTCTTT; cdr3_aa: CASSLDPRQVNTEAFF; v_call: TRBV5-4; d_call: -; cdr3_length: 16; clone_size: -; j_call: TRBJ1-1
cdr3_nt: TGTGCCATCAGTGAAGTAGGGGGGGAGACTGAAGCTTTCTTT; cdr3_aa: CAISEVGGETEAFF; v_call: TRBV10-3; d_call: -; cdr3_length: 14; clone_size: -; j_call: TRBJ1-1
cdr3_nt: TGTGCCAGCAGCCCCGGACAGTACGGCGAGCAGTACTTC; cdr3_aa: CASSPGQYGEQYF; v_call: TRBV3-1/TRBV3-2; d_call: -; cdr3_length: 13; clone_size: -; j_call: TRBJ2-7
cdr3_nt: TGTGCCAGCAGCGTAGGTGGTCCTAGGGTCGGCAAACTGTTTTTT; cdr3_aa: CASSVGGPRVGKLFF; v_call: TRBV9; d_call: -; cdr3_length: 15; clone_size: -; j_call: TRBJ1-4
cdr3_nt: TGTGCCAGCAGTGTAATTCAGGATTCACCCCTCCACTTT; cdr3_aa: CASSVIQDSPLHF; v_call: TRBV2; d_call: -; cdr3_length: 13; clone_size: once; j_call: TRBJ1-6
cdr3_nt: TGTGCCAGTAGTGCTATGGGGGTTAATGAAAAACTGTTTTTT; cdr3_aa: CASSAMGVNEKLFF; v_call: TRBV19; d_call: -; cdr3_length: 14; clone_size: -; j_call: TRBJ1-4
cdr3_nt: TGTGCCAGCAGTGACGAGCGGGGCTCACCCCTCCACTTT; cdr3_aa: CASSDERGSPLHF; v_call: TRBV6-4; d_call: -; cdr3_length: 13; clone_size: -; j_call: TRBJ1-6
cdr3_nt: TGTGCCAGCAGCTTACAGGGAAACATTCAGTACTTC; cdr3_aa: CASSLQGNIQYF; v_call: TRBV7-3; d_call: -; cdr3_length: 12; clone_size: -; j_call: TRBJ2-4
cdr3_nt: TGTGCCACAGGGGGCTGGAATTCACCCCTCCACTTT; cdr3_aa: CATGGWNSPLHF; v_call: TRBV5-4; d_call: TRBD1; cdr3_length: 12; clone_size: -; j_call: TRBJ1-6
cdr3_nt: TGTGCCAGCAGCTTACCTGGGCCTCGGAACACCGGGGAGCTGTTTTTT; cdr3_aa: CASSLPGPRNTGELFF; v_call: TRBV7-8; d_call: -; cdr3_length: 16; clone_size: -; j_call: TRBJ2-2
cdr3_nt: TGTGCCAGCAGCTTATATACTAGCGGGGGGCATGGTACGCAGTATTTT; cdr3_aa: CASSLYTSGGHGTQYF; v_call: TRBV7-9; d_call: TRBD2; cdr3_length: 16; clone_size: -; j_call: TRBJ2-3
cdr3_nt: TGTGCCAGTAGTATCACGAACACTGAAGCTTTCTTT; cdr3_aa: CASSITNTEAFF; v_call: TRBV19; d_call: -; cdr3_length: 12; clone_size: -; j_call: TRBJ1-1
cdr3_nt: TGTGCCTTTCGGGACAGGCATCACACCGGGGAGCTGTTTTTT; cdr3_aa: CAFRDRHHTGELFF; v_call: TRBV21-1; d_call: -; cdr3_length: 14; clone_size: -; j_call: TRBJ2-2
cdr3_nt: TGCGCCAGCAGCTTTAATAAGAGGGGGGATCTTACAGATACGCAGTATTTT; cdr3_aa: CASSFNKRGDLTDTQYF; v_call: TRBV5-1; d_call: -; cdr3_length: 17; clone_size: once; j_call: TRBJ2-3
cdr3_nt: TGTGCCAGCGGGACTTCAGGCAATGAGCAGTTCTTC; cdr3_aa: CASGTSGNEQFF; v_call: TRBV7-3; d_call: -; cdr3_length: 12; clone_size: -; j_call: TRBJ2-1
cdr3_nt: TGCGCCAGCAGCTTGGTGGGTCGGGAGACCCAGTACTTC; cdr3_aa: CASSLVGRETQYF; v_call: TRBV5-1; d_call: -; cdr3_length: 13; clone_size: -; j_call: TRBJ2-5
cdr3_nt: TGCGCCAGCAGCGTCGACAGTTCTGGAAACACCATATATTTT; cdr3_aa: CASSVDSSGNTIYF; v_call: TRBV5-1; d_call: -; cdr3_length: 14; clone_size: -; j_call: TRBJ1-3
cdr3_nt: TGCGCCAGCAGCCAGGAAGAGGGAGCGGGGGGGCGGGCCGGGGAGCTGTTTTTT; cdr3_aa: CASSQEEGAGGRAGELFF; v_call: TRBV4-1; d_call: TRBD2; cdr3_length: 18; clone_size: -; j_call: TRBJ2-2
cdr3_nt: TGCGCCAGCAGTCCCGGGACAGGGGGAGACCATAGCAATCAGCCCCAGCATTTT; cdr3_aa: CASSPGTGGDHSNQPQHF; v_call: TRBV10-1; d_call: TRBD1; cdr3_length: 18; clone_size: -; j_call: TRBJ1-5
cdr3_nt: TGCGCCAGCAGCTTGGGCAGTAACTATGGCTACACCTTC; cdr3_aa: CASSLGSNYGYTF; v_call: TRBV5-1; d_call: -; cdr3_length: 13; clone_size: -; j_call: TRBJ1-2
cdr3_nt: TGCGCCAGCAGTGACAGCGGGGGTGGTAAGACCCAGTACTTC; cdr3_aa: CASSDSGGGKTQYF; v_call: TRBV10-1; d_call: TRBD2; cdr3_length: 14; clone_size: -; j_call: TRBJ2-5